This TCR beta chain was recovered during a study of T cells expressing NK-cell markers. Synthesis of TCR beta cDNA relied on 5'RACE template switching carrying UMIs. TCRdb derives one entry per CDR3 protein from the 5' RACE reads, leaving out DNA. Its table records about 260,000 distinct CDR3 sequences. CDR3 length equals 16 residues. Germline lookup yields CDR1 SGHAT and CDR2 FQNNGV. This clonotype was sampled from a woman aged 18 to 75 in good health. The gene calls are TRBV11-2 and TRBJ1-6. Sequencing was done on a sample of blood T cells: a sorted CD56 or NKG2C T cell subset, CD4+ or CD8+ T cells, or bulk PBMC T cells (not recorded which). CDR3 protein: CASSLGGQSPNSPLHF.